This TCR beta chain was recorded in a study of control samples from healthy donors and cancer patients. This clone was seen a handful of times. Germline CDR1 LNHNV, CDR2 YYDKDF (reference sequence). The CDR3 totals 14 residues. The V gene lost 1 base and the J gene lost 4 bases, with 9 bases spanning the gap. The data were produced by immunoSEQ multiplex PCR, yet TCRdb's version contains in-frame clones alone and is incomplete. The table includes some 140,000 clones, about 85% detected once. The receptor comes from a woman aged 30 to 39 in good health. The sample comprised blood. The chain joins TRBV15 to TRBJ2-3; a weak D match, TRBD1 (5 bases). The CDR3: CATSRGRVADTQYF. The CDR3 DNA is TGTGCCACCAGCAGAGGCAGGGTGGCAGATACGCAGTATTTT.